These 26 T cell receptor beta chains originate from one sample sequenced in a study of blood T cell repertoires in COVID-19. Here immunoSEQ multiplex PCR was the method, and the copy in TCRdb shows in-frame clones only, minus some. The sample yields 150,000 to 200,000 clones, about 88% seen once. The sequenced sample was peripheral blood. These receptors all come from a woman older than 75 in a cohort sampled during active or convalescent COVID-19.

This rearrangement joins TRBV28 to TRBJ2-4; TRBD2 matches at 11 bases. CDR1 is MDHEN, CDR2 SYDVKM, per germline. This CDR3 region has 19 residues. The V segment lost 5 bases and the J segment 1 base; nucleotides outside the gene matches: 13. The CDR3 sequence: CASSGTSGPRDAAKNIQYF. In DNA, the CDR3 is TGTGCCAGCAGTGGGACTAGCGGACCCCGGGACGCGGCCAAAAACATTCAGTACTTC.

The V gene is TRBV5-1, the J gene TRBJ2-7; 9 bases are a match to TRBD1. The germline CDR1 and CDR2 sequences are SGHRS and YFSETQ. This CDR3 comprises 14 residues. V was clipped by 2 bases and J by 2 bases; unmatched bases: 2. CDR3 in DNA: TGCGCCAGCAGCTTACAGGGGGCCCCCTACGAGCAGTACTTC. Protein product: CASSLQGAPYEQYF.

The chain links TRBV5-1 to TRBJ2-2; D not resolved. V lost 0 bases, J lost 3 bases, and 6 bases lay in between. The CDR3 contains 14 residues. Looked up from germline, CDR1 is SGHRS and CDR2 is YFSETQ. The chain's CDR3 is CASSLDGDTGELFF. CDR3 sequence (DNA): TGCGCCAGCAGCTTGGATGGAGACACCGGGGAGCTGTTTTTT.

The DNA of the CDR3 is TGCAGCGTACCGGCCTACAATGAGCAGTTCTTC. Translated, it gives CSVPAYNEQFF. The chain combines TRBV20-1 with TRBJ2-1; the D is unclear. The CDR3 spans 11 residues. Germline V gene data show CDR1 as DFQATT and CDR2 as SNEGSKA (reference sequence).

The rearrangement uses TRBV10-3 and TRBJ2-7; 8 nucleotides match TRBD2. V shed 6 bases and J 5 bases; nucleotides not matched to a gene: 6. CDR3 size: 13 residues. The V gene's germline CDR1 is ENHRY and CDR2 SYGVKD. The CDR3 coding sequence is TGTGCCATCAGGGAGAGCGGGAGAGACGAGCAGTACGTC. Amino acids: CAIRESGRDEQYV.

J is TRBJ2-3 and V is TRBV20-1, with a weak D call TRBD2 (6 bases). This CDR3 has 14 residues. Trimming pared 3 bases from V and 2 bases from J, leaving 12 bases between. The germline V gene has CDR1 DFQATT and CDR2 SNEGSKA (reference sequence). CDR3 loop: CSASLGGITDTQYF. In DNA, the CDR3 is TGCAGTGCTAGTTTGGGCGGGATCACAGATACGCAGTATTTT.

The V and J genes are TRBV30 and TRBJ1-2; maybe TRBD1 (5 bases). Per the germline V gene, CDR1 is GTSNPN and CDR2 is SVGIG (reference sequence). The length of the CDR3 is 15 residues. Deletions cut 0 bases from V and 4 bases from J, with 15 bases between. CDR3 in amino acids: CAWSVLVGVGYGYTF. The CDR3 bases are TGTGCCTGGAGTGTACTGGTAGGGGTCGGCTATGGCTACACCTTC.

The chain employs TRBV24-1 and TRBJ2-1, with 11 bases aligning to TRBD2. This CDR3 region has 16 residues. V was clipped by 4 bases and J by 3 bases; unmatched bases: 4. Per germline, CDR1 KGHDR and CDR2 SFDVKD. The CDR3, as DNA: TGTGCCACCAGTGACCCCCTAGCGGGGGGCTACAATGAGCAGTTCTTC. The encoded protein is CATSDPLAGGYNEQFF.

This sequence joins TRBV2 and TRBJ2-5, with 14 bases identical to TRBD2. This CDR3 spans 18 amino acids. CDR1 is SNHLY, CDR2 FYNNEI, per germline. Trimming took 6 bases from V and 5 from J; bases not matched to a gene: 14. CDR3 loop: CASSNTGLAGARRETQYF. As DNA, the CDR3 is TGTGCCAGCAGCAATACGGGACTAGCGGGGGCCCGACGGGAGACCCAGTACTTC.

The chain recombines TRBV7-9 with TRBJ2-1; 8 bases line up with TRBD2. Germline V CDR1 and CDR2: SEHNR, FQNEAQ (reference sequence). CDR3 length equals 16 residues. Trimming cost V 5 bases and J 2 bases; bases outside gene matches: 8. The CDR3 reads CASSPSSGGTYNEQFF. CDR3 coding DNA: TGTGCCAGCAGCCCCTCGAGCGGGGGCACCTACAATGAGCAGTTCTTC.

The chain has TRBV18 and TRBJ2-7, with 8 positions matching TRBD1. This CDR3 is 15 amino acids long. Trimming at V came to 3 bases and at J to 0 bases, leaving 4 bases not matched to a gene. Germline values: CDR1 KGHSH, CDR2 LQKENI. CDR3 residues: CASSPQGASSYEQYF. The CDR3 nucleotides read TGTGCCAGCTCACCCCAGGGGGCAAGCTCCTACGAGCAGTACTTC. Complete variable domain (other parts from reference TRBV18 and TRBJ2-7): NAGVMQNPRHLVRRRGQEARLRCSPMKGHSHVYWYRQLPEEGLKFMVYLQKENIIDESGMPKERFSAEFPKEGPSILRIQQVVRGDSAAYFCASSPQGASSYEQYFGPGTRLTVT.

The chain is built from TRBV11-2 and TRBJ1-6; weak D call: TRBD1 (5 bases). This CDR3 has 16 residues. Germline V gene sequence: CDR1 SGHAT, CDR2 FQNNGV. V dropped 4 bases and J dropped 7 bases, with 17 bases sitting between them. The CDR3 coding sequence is TGTGCCAGCAGCTACCAAAGGGGCGCATCGAATTCACCCCTCCACTTT. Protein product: CASSYQRGASNSPLHF.

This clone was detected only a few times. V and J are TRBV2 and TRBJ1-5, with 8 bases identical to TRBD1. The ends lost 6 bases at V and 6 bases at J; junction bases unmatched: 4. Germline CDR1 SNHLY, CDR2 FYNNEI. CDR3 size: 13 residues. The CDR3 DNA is TGTGCCAGCAGGACAGGGGTAGGTCAGCCCCAGCATTTT. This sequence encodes CASRTGVGQPQHF.

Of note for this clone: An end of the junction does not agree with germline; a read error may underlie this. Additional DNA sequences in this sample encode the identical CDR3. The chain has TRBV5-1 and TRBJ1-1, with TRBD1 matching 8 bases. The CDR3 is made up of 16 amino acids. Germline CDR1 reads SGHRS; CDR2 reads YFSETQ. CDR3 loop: CASSLGQGAVGTEAFF. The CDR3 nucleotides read TGCGCCAGCAGTTTGGGTCAGGGGGCGGTAGGCACTGAAGCTTTCTTT.

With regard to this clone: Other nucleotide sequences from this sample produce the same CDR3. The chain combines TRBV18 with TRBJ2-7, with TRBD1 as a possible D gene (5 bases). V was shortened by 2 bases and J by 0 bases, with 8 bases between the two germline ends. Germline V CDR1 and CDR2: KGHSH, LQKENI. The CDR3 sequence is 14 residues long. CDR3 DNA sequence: TGTGCCAGCTCACCAGGGGCCAGCTCCTACGAGCAGTACTTC. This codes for CASSPGASSYEQYF.

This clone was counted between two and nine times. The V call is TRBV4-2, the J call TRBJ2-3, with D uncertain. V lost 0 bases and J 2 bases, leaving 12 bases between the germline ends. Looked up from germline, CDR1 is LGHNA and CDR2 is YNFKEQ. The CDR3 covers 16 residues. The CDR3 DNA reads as TGTGCCAGCAGCCAAGACGACGGGTTTAACACAGATACGCAGTATTTT. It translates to CASSQDDGFNTDTQYF.

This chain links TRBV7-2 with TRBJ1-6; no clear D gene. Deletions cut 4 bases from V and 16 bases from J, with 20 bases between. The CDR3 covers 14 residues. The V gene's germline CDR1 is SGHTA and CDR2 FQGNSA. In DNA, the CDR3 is TGTGCCAGCAGCTCCGTCGGCGGGGTGGACCAGCTCCACTTT. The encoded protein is CASSSVGGVDQLHF.

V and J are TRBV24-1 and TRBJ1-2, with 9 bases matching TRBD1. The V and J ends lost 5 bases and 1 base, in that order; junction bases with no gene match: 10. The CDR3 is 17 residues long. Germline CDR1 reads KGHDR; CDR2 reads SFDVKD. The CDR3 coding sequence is TGTGCCACCAGTGCCGGGGACAGGGATGCGATTAACTATGGCTACACCTTC. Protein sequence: CATSAGDRDAINYGYTF.

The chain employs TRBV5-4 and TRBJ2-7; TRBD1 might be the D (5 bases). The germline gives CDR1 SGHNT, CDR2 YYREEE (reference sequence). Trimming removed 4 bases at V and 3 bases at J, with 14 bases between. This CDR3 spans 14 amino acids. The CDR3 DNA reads TGTGCCAGCAGCCCCGATTCAGGGCGCTACGAGCAGTACGTC. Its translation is CASSPDSGRYEQYV.

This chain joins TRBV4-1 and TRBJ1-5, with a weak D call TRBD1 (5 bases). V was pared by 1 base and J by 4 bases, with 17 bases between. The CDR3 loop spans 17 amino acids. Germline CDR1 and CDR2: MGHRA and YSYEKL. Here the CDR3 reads CASSQAPYRSQNQPQHF. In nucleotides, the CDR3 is TGCGCCAGCAGCCAAGCCCCATACAGGTCTCAAAATCAGCCCCAGCATTTT.

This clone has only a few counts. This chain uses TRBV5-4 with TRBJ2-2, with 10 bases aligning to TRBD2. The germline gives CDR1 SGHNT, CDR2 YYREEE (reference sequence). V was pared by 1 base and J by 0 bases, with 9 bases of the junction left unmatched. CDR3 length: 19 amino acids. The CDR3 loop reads CASSLSSLAGATNTGELFF. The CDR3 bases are TGTGCCAGCAGCTTGTCGTCTCTAGCGGGGGCTACGAACACCGGGGAGCTGTTTTTT.

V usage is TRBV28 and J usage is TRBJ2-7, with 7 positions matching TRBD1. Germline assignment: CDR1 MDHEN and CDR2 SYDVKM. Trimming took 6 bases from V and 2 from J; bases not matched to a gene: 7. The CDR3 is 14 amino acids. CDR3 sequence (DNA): TGTGCCAGCAGCTCGGGACAGCGGCCCTACGAGCAGTACTTC. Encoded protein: CASSSGQRPYEQYF.

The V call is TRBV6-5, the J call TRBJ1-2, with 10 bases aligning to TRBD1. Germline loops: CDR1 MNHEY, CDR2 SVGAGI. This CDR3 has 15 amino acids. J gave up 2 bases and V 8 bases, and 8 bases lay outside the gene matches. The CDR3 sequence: CASGIRTGGNYGYTF. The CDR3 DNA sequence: TGTGCCAGCGGAATTCGGACAGGGGGGAACTATGGCTACACCTTC.

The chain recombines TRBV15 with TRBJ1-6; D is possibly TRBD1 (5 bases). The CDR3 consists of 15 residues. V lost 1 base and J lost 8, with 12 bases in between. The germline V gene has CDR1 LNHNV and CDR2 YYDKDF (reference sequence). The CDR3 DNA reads TGTGCCACCAGCAGAGGGGGACTAGCGGATTCACCCCTCCACTTT. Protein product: CATSRGGLADSPLHF.

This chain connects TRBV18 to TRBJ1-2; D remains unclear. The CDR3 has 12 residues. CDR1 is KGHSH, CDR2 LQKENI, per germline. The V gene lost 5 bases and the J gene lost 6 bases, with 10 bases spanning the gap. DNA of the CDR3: TGTGCCAGCTCAATGAGGTTAGATGGCTACACCTTC. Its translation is CASSMRLDGYTF. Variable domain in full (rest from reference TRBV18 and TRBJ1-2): NAGVMQNPRHLVRRRGQEARLRCSPMKGHSHVYWYRQLPEEGLKFMVYLQKENIIDESGMPKERFSAEFPKEGPSILRIQQVVRGDSAAYFCASSMRLDGYTFGSGTRLTVV.

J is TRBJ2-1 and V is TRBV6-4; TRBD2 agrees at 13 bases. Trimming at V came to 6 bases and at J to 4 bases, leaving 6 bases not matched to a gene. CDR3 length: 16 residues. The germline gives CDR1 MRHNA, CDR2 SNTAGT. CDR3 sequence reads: CASSAGTSGTYNEQFF. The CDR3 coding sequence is TGTGCCAGCAGCGCCGGGACTAGCGGGACTTACAATGAGCAGTTCTTC.